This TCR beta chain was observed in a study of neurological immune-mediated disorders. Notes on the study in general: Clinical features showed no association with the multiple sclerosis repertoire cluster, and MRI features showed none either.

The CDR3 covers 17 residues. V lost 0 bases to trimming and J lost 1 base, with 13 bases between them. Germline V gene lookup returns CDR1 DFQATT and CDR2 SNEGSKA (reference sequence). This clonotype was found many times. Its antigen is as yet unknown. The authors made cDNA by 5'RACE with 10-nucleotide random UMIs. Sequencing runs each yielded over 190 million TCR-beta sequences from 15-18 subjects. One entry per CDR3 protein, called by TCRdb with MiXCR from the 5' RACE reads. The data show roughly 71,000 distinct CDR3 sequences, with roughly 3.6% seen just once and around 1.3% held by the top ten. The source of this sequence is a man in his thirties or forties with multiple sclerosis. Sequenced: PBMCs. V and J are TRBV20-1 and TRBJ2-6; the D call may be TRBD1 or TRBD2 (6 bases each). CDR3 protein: CSARDFGGGSGANVLTF. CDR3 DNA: TGCAGTGCTAGAGATTTTGGAGGGGGTTCTGGGGCCAACGTCCTGACTTTC.